The 2 T cell receptor beta chains below come from one sample, sequenced in a study of sequential checkpoint blockade in melanoma. Stated treatment: randomized to nivolumab then ipilimumab (arm A) or the reverse (arm B). TCRdb keeps only in-frame clones here, not all; method: immunoSEQ multiplex PCR. The sample has about 6,000 clones; around a fifth are singletons. The input for sequencing was tumor tissue (inferred from file names), taken from a patient given nivolumab and ipilimumab in sequence. The receptors originated from a human donor with melanoma.

V gene TRBV18 combines with J gene TRBJ2-1; D gene uncertain. The CDR3 consists of 12 residues. V lost 3 bases, J lost 13 bases, and 13 bases lay in between. The germline CDR1 and CDR2 sequences are KGHSH and LQKENI. CDR3 bases: TGTGCCAGCTCACCCACAGAAAACCAACAGTTCTTC. Translating gives CASSPTENQQFF.

The chain combines TRBV12-5 with TRBJ2-3; no reliable D call. The CDR3 length is 14 residues. CDR1 and CDR2 (germline): LGHNT, FRNRAP. Trimming removed 1 base at V and 4 bases at J, with 9 bases between. CDR3 sequence: CASGLGASSDTQYF. In DNA form, the CDR3 reads TGTGCTAGTGGTTTGGGGGCTAGTTCAGATACGCAGTATTTT.